Sequencing of this TCR beta chain was carried out in a study of beta chain features in type 1 diabetes. Overall study results and limits: Within patients, naive, central memory and Treg TCRB repertoires seemed more similar than within healthy donors. Sequencing the cDNA could make cells with high TCR expression show up more than they should.

This CDR3 contains 18 residues. The V end lost 4 bases, the J end lost 3 bases, and 23 bases lay between the germline ends. Germline V CDR1 and CDR2: SEHNR, FQNEAQ (reference sequence). The entirety of the isolated RNA underwent reverse transcription, so expressed TCRB transcripts were sequenced. Measured with immunoSEQ multiplex PCR; TCRdb has only the in-frame clones, and not every one. Of under 450,000 clones in the sample, around 13% were seen once. A remark on this clone: Its specificity is not known.

CD45RO/CCR7/CD25/CD127/CD95/CD27 separated CD4+ naive, central memory, regulatory and stem cell-like memory cells by sorting. The chain uses TRBV7-9 and TRBJ2-3; tentatively, D is TRBD1 or TRBD2 (6 bases each). This receptor was taken from a young man in good health. The sample consisted of naive CD4+ T cells from blood. The CDR3 region has the DNA TGTGCCAGCAGCTCCGCATCGGGGGCTCCTCCCCCAACAGATACGCAGTATTTT. It yields the protein CASSSASGAPPPTDTQYF.